What follows are 26 T cell receptor beta chains derived from one specimen sequenced in a study of early T cells in non-severe SARS-CoV-2 infection. TCRdb recomputed calls from the 5' RACE reads with MiXCR, one row per CDR3 protein. There are 85,000 to 100,000 distinct CDR3 sequences in the sample; 11% occur only once, and approximately 4.5% lies in the top ten. The material was whole blood, obtained at baseline. The receptors shown here come from an adult who was a healthcare worker with PCR-confirmed SARS-CoV-2 infection or an uninfected control (not recorded which).

This clonotype was observed at least ten times. The chain joins TRBV7-2 to TRBJ1-2; D unclear. V lost 2 bases and J lost 4, with 11 bases in between. The germline V gene encodes CDR1 SGHTA and CDR2 FQGNSA. CDR3 length equals 14 residues. CDR3 sequence reads: CASSLLMKGYGYTF. CDR3 bases: TGTGCCAGCAGCTTATTAATGAAGGGCTATGGCTACACCTTC.

The chain employs TRBV6-4 and TRBJ1-1; D is unresolved. The germline V and J ends were trimmed by 2 bases and 2 bases, with 6 bases remaining between them. Germline V gene sequence: CDR1 MRHNA, CDR2 SNTAGT. This CDR3 region has 13 residues. CDR3 nucleotide sequence: TGTGCCAGCAGTGACACCATAAACACTGAAGCTTTCTTT. It encodes CASSDTINTEAFF.

This clonotype was observed many times. This chain connects TRBV7-9 to TRBJ2-1; D unresolved. Trimming cost V 3 bases and J 13 bases, with 16 bases left between them. Germline CDR1 and CDR2: SEHNR and FQNEAQ (reference sequence). The CDR3 is 13 residues long. The CDR3 here is CASSFGPRSGQFF. The CDR3 nucleotides are TGTGCCAGCAGCTTCGGCCCAAGGAGTGGCCAGTTCTTC.

The rearrangement links TRBV12-3 or TRBV12-4 to TRBJ2-3; no clear D. The CDR3 has 11 residues. V was trimmed by 7 bases and J by 6 bases, leaving 8 bases between them. In nucleotides, the CDR3 is TGTGCCAGCACCTACTCGGATACGCAGTATTTT. Amino acid sequence: CASTYSDTQYF.

This chain connects TRBV15 to TRBJ2-3; D uncertain. The CDR3 covers 14 residues. With 3 bases removed from V and 0 bases from J, the gap between germline ends came to 7 bases. From germline, CDR1 is LNHNV and CDR2 YYDKDF (reference sequence). The CDR3 sequence is CATSSTDSTDTQYF. CDR3 DNA sequence: TGTGCCACCAGCAGCACAGACAGCACAGATACGCAGTATTTT.

This clonotype has just a few counts. The chain employs TRBV7-2 and TRBJ2-1, with 11 positions matching TRBD2. CDR3 length: 16 amino acids. Trimming removed 2 bases from V and 8 bases from J; junction bases left unmatched: 8. Germline values: CDR1 SGHTA, CDR2 FQGNSA. The CDR3 DNA follows: TGTGCCAGCAGCTTAAAGGTACTAGCGGGGGACGATGAGCAGTTCTTC. Translation gives CASSLKVLAGDDEQFF.

This clonotype was recorded many times. The J gene is TRBJ2-5, the V gene TRBV27; D remains ambiguous. The ends were cut back, 2 bases at V and 5 bases at J, with 9 bases in the middle. Germline lookup yields CDR1 MNHEY and CDR2 SMNVEV (reference sequence). CDR3 size: 13 residues. Written as DNA, the CDR3 is TGTGCCAGCAGTTTAAACGGGTTGGAGACCCAGTACTTC. Translation gives CASSLNGLETQYF.

Here the CDR3 DNA reads TGCAGCGTTAAACCCGGCGGCTCAGAGGGGGACACCATATATTTT. Protein sequence: CSVKPGGSEGDTIYF. The V and J genes are TRBV29-1 and TRBJ1-3, with a possible D match to TRBD1 (6 bases). The CDR3 runs to 15 residues. Germline V CDR1 and CDR2: SQVTM, ANQGSEA. Trimming removed 5 bases from V and 8 bases from J, with 22 bases in between.

This clonotype was seen a handful of times. The V call is TRBV12-3 or TRBV12-4, the J call TRBJ2-5, with TRBD2 matching 7 bases. The CDR3 runs to 14 residues. Trimming at V came to 6 bases and at J to 0 bases, leaving 4 bases not matched to a gene. The CDR3 DNA is TGTGCCAGCAGGGAGGGACTATACCAAGAGACCCAGTACTTC. This sequence encodes CASREGLYQETQYF.

This clonotype is a singleton in its sample. Just one base apart from a much larger clone, this may be a read error. The gene calls are TRBV7-9 and TRBJ2-5; D gene uncertain. Trimming left V 8 bases short and J 4 bases short, with 11 bases between. Germline V lookup: CDR1 SEHNR, CDR2 FQNEAQ (reference sequence). This CDR3 is 12 amino acids long. For the CDR3, the DNA is TGTGCCAGCGGCAGCCCCCTAGAGACCCAGTACTTC. Residues: CASGSPLETQYF.

CDR3 loop: CASSLRDQPQHF. CDR3 bases: TGTGCCAGCAGTCTACGGGATCAGCCCCAGCATTTT. This chain joins TRBV7-2 and TRBJ1-5; unclear D gene. This CDR3 has 12 residues. V was cut by 6 bases and J by 5 bases, with 8 bases left in between. CDR1 and CDR2 (germline): SGHTA, FQGNSA. The full variable domain, rest sourced from reference TRBV7-2 and TRBJ1-5, is GAGVSQSPSNKVTEKGKDVELRCDPISGHTALYWYRQSLGQGLEFLIYFQGNSAPDKSGLPSDRFSAERTGGSVSTLTIQRTQQEDSAVYLCASSLRDQPQHFGDGTRLSIL.

In this sample, this clonotype turned up many times. The chain combines TRBV7-9 with TRBJ2-1; maybe TRBD2 (7 bases). V dropped 5 bases and J dropped 8 bases, with 19 bases sitting between them. Germline V CDR1 and CDR2: SEHNR, FQNEAQ (reference sequence). This CDR3 contains 15 residues. For the CDR3, the DNA is TGTGCCAGCAGCCCGTCGGGGGGCGCCGGGGATGAGCAGTTCTTC. Protein: CASSPSGGAGDEQFF.

V gene TRBV13 combines with J gene TRBJ1-2; D gene uncertain. The CDR3 loop spans 15 amino acids. V was clipped by 4 bases and J by 8 bases, with 20 bases between them. Per the germline V gene, CDR1 is PRHDT and CDR2 is FYEKMQ (reference sequence). The CDR3 sequence: CASSSRTAPGDGYTF. Here the CDR3 DNA reads TGTGCCAGCAGCTCGAGGACGGCCCCGGGTGACGGCTACACCTTC. The full variable domain, in which reference TRBV13 and TRBJ1-2 provide the parts outside the CDR3, is AAGVIQSPRHLIKEKRETATLKCYPIPRHDTVYWYQQGPGQDPQFLISFYEKMQSDKGSIPDRFSAQQFSDYHSELNMSSLELGDSALYFCASSSRTAPGDGYTFGSGTRLTVV.

This clonotype was seen at least ten times. This sequence joins TRBV5-1 and TRBJ1-3; 8 bases map to TRBD1. V dropped 4 bases and J dropped 1; count of bases not matched to a gene: 4. This CDR3 has 15 amino acids. Germline V lookup: CDR1 SGHRS, CDR2 YFSETQ. The CDR3 is CASSQDRGSGNTIYF. The CDR3, as DNA: TGCGCCAGCAGCCAAGACAGGGGATCTGGAAACACCATATATTTT.

This clonotype was seen a handful of times. The chain links TRBV27 to TRBJ1-2, with 8 bases that match TRBD1. Germline CDR1 is MNHEY and CDR2 is SMNVEV (reference sequence). This CDR3 has 18 amino acids. The J segment lost 4 bases and the V segment lost 8 bases, leaving 21 bases of the junction unmatched. Here the CDR3 DNA reads TGTGCCAGCGCTTTAGCCTCCGGGACAGGTAATGATGGCTATGGCTACACCTTC. Amino acid sequence: CASALASGTGNDGYGYTF.

The chain combines TRBV3-1 with TRBJ1-1; 8 nucleotides agree with TRBD1. CDR3 length: 15 amino acids. J gave up 3 bases and V 3 bases, and 6 bases lay outside the gene matches. The germline CDR1 and CDR2 sequences are LGHDT and YNNKEL (reference sequence). The CDR3 DNA sequence: TGTGCCAGCAGCCACCCTTCGACAGGGGACACTGAAGCTTTCTTT. It translates to CASSHPSTGDTEAFF.

This clonotype was detected many times. The genes are TRBV2 and TRBJ2-3; D unresolved. The CDR3 is 13 amino acids. The germline V and J ends were trimmed by 6 bases and 5 bases, with 12 bases remaining between them. Looked up from germline, CDR1 is SNHLY and CDR2 is FYNNEI. The CDR3 loop is CASSPGRIDTQYF. In DNA, the CDR3 is TGTGCCAGCAGCCCAGGACGTATAGATACGCAGTATTTT.

This clonotype was detected many times. This chain links TRBV27 with TRBJ2-1; 11 bases are shared with TRBD2. Germline V gives CDR1 MNHEY, CDR2 SMNVEV (reference sequence). Unmatched junction bases numbered 5, after V lost 4 bases and J lost 6 bases. The CDR3 consists of 15 residues. CDR3 loop: CASSSLAGGINEQFF. The CDR3 region has the DNA TGTGCCAGCAGTTCCTTAGCGGGAGGGATCAATGAGCAGTTCTTC.

This clonotype was counted ten times or more. The chain uses TRBV7-2 and TRBJ2-3, with TRBD2 identical over 14 bases. The CDR3 sequence is 19 residues long. After removal of 5 bases from V and 0 bases from J, the junction contained 10 bases not matched to a gene. Germline CDR1 is SGHTA and CDR2 is FQGNSA. The CDR3 is CASSKGLAGEATSTDTQYF. For the CDR3, the DNA is TGTGCCAGCAGCAAGGGACTAGCGGGAGAAGCGACTAGCACAGATACGCAGTATTTT.

There are many counts of this clonotype. V is TRBV14 and J is TRBJ2-7; possible D gene TRBD2, 5 bases. CDR3 size: 13 residues. Germline assignment: CDR1 SGHDN and CDR2 FVKESK. V gave up 2 bases and J gave up 2 bases, with 7 bases separating them. For the CDR3, the DNA is TGTGCCAGCAGCCAATACGGGGCCTACGAGCAGTACTTC. Protein product: CASSQYGAYEQYF.

This clonotype was found many times. The chain couples TRBV12-5 to TRBJ2-2; 10 positions match TRBD1. CDR1 and CDR2 from the germline V gene are LGHNT and FRNRAP. This CDR3 contains 16 residues. J was trimmed by 6 bases and V by 6 bases; bases with no gene match: 10. The CDR3 loop reads CASGAPGTGDSGELFF. As DNA, the CDR3 is TGTGCTAGTGGGGCCCCCGGGACAGGGGACTCCGGGGAGCTGTTTTTT.

V gene TRBV5-6 combines with J gene TRBJ2-7, with D perhaps matching TRBD1 or TRBD2 (5 bases each). CDR3 size: 14 residues. Germline CDR1 is SGHDT and CDR2 is YYEEEE. Trimming pared 0 bases from V and 2 bases from J, leaving 9 bases between. CDR3 loop: CASSLALGAYEQYF. In DNA, the CDR3 is TGTGCCAGCAGCTTGGCCTTGGGGGCCTACGAGCAGTACTTC.

V and J are TRBV2 and TRBJ1-5; D gene uncertain. This CDR3 contains 16 residues. Looked up from germline, CDR1 is SNHLY and CDR2 is FYNNEI. V was trimmed by 5 bases and J by 2 bases, leaving 16 bases between them. CDR3 protein: CASSRFSSAGNQPQHF. The CDR3 DNA sequence: TGTGCCAGCAGTCGTTTTTCGTCGGCAGGCAATCAGCCCCAGCATTTT.

The rearrangement links TRBV21-1 to TRBJ2-7; the D segment call TRBD1 is taken from the table without a DNA check. TRBV21-1 is tagged as a pseudogene. The CDR3 spans 15 residues. CDR3 sequence reads: CASSLRDSYAYEQYF. The CDR3 coding sequence is TGTGCCAGCAGCCTCCGGGACAGCTATGCCTACGAGCAGTACTTC.

V usage is TRBV6-7 and J usage is TRBJ2-3, with unresolved D. TRBV6-7 is filed as an ORF, its function uncertain. This CDR3 has 12 residues. Trimming cost V 2 bases and J 5 bases, with 5 bases left between them. CDR3 sequence reads: CASSYPGDTQYF. Here the CDR3 DNA reads TGTGCCAGCAGTTACCCAGGAGATACGCAGTATTTT.

V gene TRBV2 combines with J gene TRBJ1-2; D perhaps matches TRBD1 (5 bases). The germline V and J ends were trimmed by 4 bases and 4 bases, with 10 bases remaining between them. The CDR3 covers 13 residues. The V gene's germline CDR1 is SNHLY and CDR2 FYNNEI. CDR3 DNA: TGTGCCAGCAGTGGGGGCAGGACCTATGGCTACACCTTC. Residues: CASSGGRTYGYTF.